This T cell receptor beta chain was retrieved from a study of monozygotic twins with inflammatory bowel disease. Each CDR3 protein gets one entry in TCRdb, which reprocessed the 5' RACE reads and gives no DNA. The ten top clones account for 2.5% to 3%, within a sample of around 370,000 distinct CDR3 sequences. This CDR3 has 14 residues. The germline gives CDR1 SGHRS, CDR2 YFSETQ. The receptor comes from a human donor with ulcerative colitis or Crohn's disease, or a healthy co-twin of an affected twin (not recorded which). V usage is TRBV5-1 and J usage is TRBJ2-7; the D call of TRBD1 rests on TCRdb alone, since no DNA is present to check it. The sequenced sample consisted of blood. The CDR3 spells CASSFQGSSYEQYF.